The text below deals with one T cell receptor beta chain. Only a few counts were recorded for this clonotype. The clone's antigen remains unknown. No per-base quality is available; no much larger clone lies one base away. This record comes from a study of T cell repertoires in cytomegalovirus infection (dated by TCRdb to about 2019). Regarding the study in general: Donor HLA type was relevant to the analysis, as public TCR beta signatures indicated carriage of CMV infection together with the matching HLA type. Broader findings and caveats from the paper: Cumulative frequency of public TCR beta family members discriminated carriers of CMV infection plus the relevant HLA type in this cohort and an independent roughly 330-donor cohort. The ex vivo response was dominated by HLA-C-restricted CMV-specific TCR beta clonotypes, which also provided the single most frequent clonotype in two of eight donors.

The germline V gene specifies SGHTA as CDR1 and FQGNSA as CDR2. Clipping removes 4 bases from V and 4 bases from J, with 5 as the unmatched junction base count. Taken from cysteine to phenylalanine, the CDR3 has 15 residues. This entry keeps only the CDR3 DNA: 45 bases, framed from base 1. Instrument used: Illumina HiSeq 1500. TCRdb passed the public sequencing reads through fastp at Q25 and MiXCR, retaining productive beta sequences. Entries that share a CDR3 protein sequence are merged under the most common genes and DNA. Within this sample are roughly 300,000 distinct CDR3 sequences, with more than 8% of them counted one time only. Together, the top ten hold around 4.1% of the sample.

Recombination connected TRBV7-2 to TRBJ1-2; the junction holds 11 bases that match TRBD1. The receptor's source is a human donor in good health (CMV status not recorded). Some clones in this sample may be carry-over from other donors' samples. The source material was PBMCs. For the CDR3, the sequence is CASSSAGTGGYGYTF. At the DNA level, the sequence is TGTGCCAGCAGCTCGGCCGGGACAGGGGGCTATGGCTACACCTTC.